This T cell receptor beta chain emerged from a study of blood T cell repertoires in COVID-19. The wider study: Samples representing acute and convalescent COVID-19 were sourced from the United States, Italy and Spain.

In the authors' methods: By means of reference gene primer amplification, nucleated cell counts were estimated. Assay used: immunoSEQ multiplex PCR; TCRdb lists only in-frame clones, some missing. D and trimming were read from the DNA, whereas the V and J calls and clone size are those reported in that table. The table records a few hundred thousand clones, roughly nine tenths of them present only once. The source of this sequence is a man aged 60 to 69 with acute or convalescent COVID-19. Sequencing was performed on peripheral blood.

CDR3 in amino acids: CASSLDGGYGYTF. CDR3 bases: TGCGCCAGCAGCTTGGACGGAGGCTATGGCTACACCTTC. The chain is built from TRBV5-1 and TRBJ1-2, with D uncertain. The CDR3 contains 13 residues. Trimming took off 0 bases at V and 4 bases at J, with 7 bases between the two ends. Germline CDR1 reads SGHRS; CDR2 reads YFSETQ.